Ten or more counts support the clone carrying this TCR beta chain. Researchers prepared the TCRbeta library using unique molecular identifiers, the study reports. TCRdb re-called the PCR reads with MiXCR, one entry per CDR3 protein. This table holds 190,000 or so distinct CDR3 sequences, around 7% found once. The record originates from a study of T-cell reconstitution after alpha-beta-depleted transplantation in children. V shed 6 bases and J shed 5 bases, with 13 bases lying between them. There are 13 residues in the CDR3. The TCR comes from a human donor who donated a stem cell graft to a child with Wiskott-Aldrich syndrome. The sequenced sample was PBMCs from the stem cell graft donor, obtained from the stem cell graft. The chain recombines TRBV12-3 or TRBV12-4 with TRBJ1-2, with D possibly matching TRBD1 (5 bases). DNA for the CDR3: TGTGCCAGCAGCCGGGACCGACTGTATGGCTACACCTTC. This sequence encodes CASSRDRLYGYTF.